This TCR beta chain was obtained from a study of blood T cells in healthy people across ages. Germline values: CDR1 MNHNS, CDR2 SASEGT. V lost 6 bases, J lost 0 bases, and 12 bases lay in between. The CDR3 contains 15 residues. Next came a second PCR, run for about 6 to 12 cycles, which used a sample-barcoded 5' primer along with a J-beta primer mix. A single record per CDR3 protein comes from TCRdb applying MiXCR to the 5' RACE reads. Here the sample spans 750,000 or so distinct CDR3 sequences, around a quarter being singletons. This sample was also put to use in a study of T cells of mothers and their children. Per that study: A slight, non-significant increase in overlap was found for related mother-child pairs relative to unrelated pairs.

Sequencing used blood. The chain couples TRBV6-1 to TRBJ2-1, with D hard to call. The TCR sequence derives from a boy aged 5-17 years in good health. CDR3 sequence (DNA): TGTGCCAGCAGGCCCGGACCCAACTCCTACAATGAGCAGTTCTTC. It translates to CASRPGPNSYNEQFF.